This T cell receptor beta chain was captured in a study of blood T cells in healthy people across ages. Researchers report isolating at least 6.5 million PBMCs per sample. PCR was performed a second time for about 6 to 11 cycles using a sample-barcoded 5' primer and a J-beta primer mix. From the 5' RACE reads, TCRdb called clonotypes with MiXCR, one entry per CDR3 protein. The repertoire consists of just under 750,000 distinct CDR3 sequences, with approximately 21% occurring once and the leading ten covering around 21%. Trimming stripped 2 bases from V and 2 bases from J, with 11 bases between. Germline V gene sequence: CDR1 SGHDN, CDR2 FVKESK. The CDR3 spans 15 residues.

This TCR was sampled from a man between 65 and 85 years old in good health. The chain joins TRBV14 to TRBJ2-3, with D tentatively TRBD2 (6 bases). Input material: blood. CDR3 in DNA: TGTGCCAGCAGCCAATTTCTAGCGATCACAGATACGCAGTATTTT. Translating it yields CASSQFLAITDTQYF.